The 22 T cell receptor beta chains listed next were all sequenced from one sample in a study of OX40 agonist ivuxolimab in advanced cancers. The library was obtained by the immunoSEQ multiplex PCR assay. This is the immuneACCESS table as TCRdb keeps it, with only in-frame sequences that have V and J called. A part of the clones is gone; compared with another copy, unresolved V genes explain less than half, and the rest is unexplained. Present in this sample are over 55,000 clones, approximately 93% of which were seen just once. The top ten clones comprise 2.2% of the sample. The sample was CD4+ or CD8+ T cells sorted from blood, taken in a trial of the OX40 agonist ivuxolimab. The receptors shown here come from an adult with an advanced solid tumor such as melanoma, head and neck, liver or kidney cancer.

The chain combines TRBV11-2 with TRBJ2-5, with TRBD2 as a possible D gene (5 bases). The germline V gene encodes CDR1 SGHAT and CDR2 FQNNGV. V lost 3 bases and J lost 5, with 7 bases in between. The CDR3 consists of 12 residues. As DNA, the CDR3 is TGTGCCAGCAGCTTTAGAGGGGAGACCCAGTACTTC. It yields the protein CASSFRGETQYF.

The CDR3 nucleotides read TGTGCCAGCTCACCGATGGACAGGGGATGGGGAGAGACCCAGTACTTC. Translation gives CASSPMDRGWGETQYF. The chain links TRBV18 to TRBJ2-5; 9 nucleotides agree with TRBD1. Germline CDR1 KGHSH, CDR2 LQKENI. J gave up 4 bases and V 3 bases, and 9 bases lay outside the gene matches. The CDR3 sequence is 16 residues long.

J is TRBJ2-3 and V is TRBV6-1, with TRBD2 identical over 9 bases. Unmatched junction bases numbered 3, after V lost 0 bases and J lost 2 bases. CDR1 is MNHNS and CDR2 is SASEGT in the germline V gene. The CDR3 spans 16 residues. CDR3 in amino acids: CASSEALAGITDTQYF. The CDR3 nucleotides read TGTGCCAGCAGTGAAGCACTAGCGGGCATCACAGATACGCAGTATTTT.

This clone appeared a single time. Likely a read error: the CDR3 ends without its conserved phenylalanine or tryptophan. The V call is TRBV30, the J call TRBJ1-2; D call uncertain. CDR3 length: 13 residues. Trimming shortened V by 0 bases and J by 3 bases, and 8 bases separated the two germline ends. Germline CDR1 is GTSNPN and CDR2 is SVGIG (reference sequence). The DNA of the CDR3 is TGTGCCTGGAGTGTACGAGCTGACTATGGCTACACCTCC. Protein: CAWSVRADYGYTS.

The chain has TRBV25-1 and TRBJ2-1; 7 positions match TRBD2. This CDR3 has 17 residues. CDR1 is MGHDK, CDR2 SYGVNS, per germline. V was pared by 6 bases and J by 4 bases, with 15 bases of the junction left unmatched. CDR3: CASRRGYAGVYYNEQFF. CDR3 coding DNA: TGTGCCAGCAGGAGGGGCTACGCGGGAGTCTATTACAATGAGCAGTTCTTC.

V and J are TRBV10-3 and TRBJ2-2; D unresolved. The germline V gene has CDR1 ENHRY and CDR2 SYGVKD. Deletions cut 6 bases from V and 7 bases from J, with 9 bases between. The CDR3 runs to 12 residues. CDR3 nucleotide sequence: TGTGCCATCAGGGGGTCCATCGGGGAGCTGTTTTTT. This encodes CAIRGSIGELFF.

This chain links TRBV28 with TRBJ1-2, with D possibly TRBD1 on 6 matching bases. The CDR3 runs 14 residues. Germline assignment: CDR1 MDHEN and CDR2 SYDVKM. Trimming took 7 bases from V and 6 from J, leaving 18 bases between them. In DNA form, the CDR3 reads TGTGCCAGCATCTCTCCACAGGGTGGCGATGGCTACACCTTC. It translates to CASISPQGGDGYTF.

The table lists this clone with a few counts. J is TRBJ1-4 and V is TRBV6-5; a weak D match, TRBD1 (5 bases). Trimming removed 4 bases from V and 4 bases from J, with 10 bases in between. Germline CDR1 reads MNHEY; CDR2 reads SVGAGI. The CDR3 totals 14 residues. The chain's CDR3 is CASSLTASNEKLFF. In nucleotides, the CDR3 is TGTGCCAGCAGTTTGACAGCGAGTAATGAAAAACTGTTTTTT.

The chain combines TRBV5-1 with TRBJ1-3; D gene uncertain. Germline V gene lookup returns CDR1 SGHRS and CDR2 YFSETQ. CDR3 size: 16 residues. V was clipped by 0 bases and J by 0 bases, with 10 bases between them. The CDR3 here is CASSLAHTSSGNTIYF. The CDR3, as DNA: TGCGCCAGCAGCTTGGCCCACACGAGCTCTGGAAACACCATATATTTT.

The rearrangement links TRBV10-1 to TRBJ2-3; tentatively, D is TRBD2 (5 bases). In germline, CDR1 is WNHNN, CDR2 SYGVQD (reference sequence). The CDR3 covers 16 residues. With 0 bases removed from V and 0 bases from J, the gap between germline ends came to 10 bases. CDR3 bases: TGCGCCAGCAGTGAGTCAAGCGGAGCAAGCACAGATACGCAGTATTTT. Translating gives CASSESSGASTDTQYF.

The chain combines TRBV28 with TRBJ1-2; no clear D. This CDR3 is built from 15 residues. Germline V gene data show CDR1 as MDHEN and CDR2 as SYDVKM. V lost 5 bases and J lost 0, with 13 bases in between. The DNA for the CDR3 is TGTGCCAGCAGTCTAACGGACGGGTCTAACTATGGCTACACCTTC. It yields the protein CASSLTDGSNYGYTF.

This chain connects TRBV6-6 to TRBJ1-4, with 7 nucleotides matching TRBD1. CDR3 length equals 15 residues. CDR1 and CDR2 (germline): MNHNY, SVGAGI (reference sequence). V gave up 5 bases and J gave up 8 bases; unmatched junction bases: 11. CDR3 in DNA: TGTGCCAGCAGTCCTCGGACAGGCGGGGTCGAAAAACTGTTTTTT. Its protein is CASSPRTGGVEKLFF.

This rearrangement joins TRBV4-2 to TRBJ2-3; 9 positions match TRBD1. Per the germline V gene, CDR1 is LGHNA and CDR2 is YNFKEQ. The CDR3 is 18 amino acids. Unmatched junction bases numbered 11, after V lost 0 bases and J lost 4 bases. CDR3 in amino acids: CASSQDRPGQGMADTQYF. In DNA form, the CDR3 reads TGTGCCAGCAGCCAAGACCGACCGGGACAGGGAATGGCAGATACGCAGTATTTT.

The chain employs TRBV28 and TRBJ2-7, with TRBD1 identical over 9 bases. This CDR3 has 17 residues. Germline values: CDR1 MDHEN, CDR2 SYDVKM. V lost 6 bases to trimming and J lost 6 bases; unmatched junction nucleotides: 18. This chain's CDR3 is CASRSPGQGKPGAEQYF. In DNA, the CDR3 is TGTGCCAGCAGAAGTCCGGGACAGGGCAAACCTGGGGCCGAGCAGTACTTC.

The chain couples TRBV19 to TRBJ1-2; D might be TRBD1 (5 bases). CDR1 LNHDA and CDR2 SQIVND come from the germline V gene (reference sequence). This CDR3 comprises 13 residues. Trimming removed 9 bases at V and 8 bases at J, with 19 bases between. The CDR3, as DNA: TGTGCCAGCTCAGATCAGGCAGGGTCCGGCTACACCTTC. Its translation is CASSDQAGSGYTF.

This chain links TRBV19 with TRBJ1-2; tentatively, D is TRBD1 (6 bases). The CDR3 consists of 14 residues. V dropped 5 bases and J dropped 7 bases, with 17 bases sitting between them. Germline lookup yields CDR1 LNHDA and CDR2 SQIVND (reference sequence). The CDR3 loop reads CASSSSPQGGGYTF. CDR3 DNA sequence: TGTGCCAGTAGTTCTTCCCCACAGGGAGGTGGCTACACCTTC.

This clone has a single count. This sequence joins TRBV30 and TRBJ2-3, with D possibly TRBD1 on 5 matching bases. The ends were cut back, 2 bases at V and 1 base at J, with 10 bases in the middle. The CDR3 extends over 14 amino acids. Germline-derived CDR1 and CDR2 are GTSNPN and SVGIG (reference sequence). Written as DNA, the CDR3 is TGTGCCTGGAGTTTGGGGCAGGGCACAGATACGCAGTATTTT. It codes for CAWSLGQGTDTQYF.

The chain carries TRBV28 and TRBJ1-5; a possible D gene is TRBD1 (5 bases). The ends were cut back, 4 bases at V and 1 base at J, with 11 bases in the middle. Germline values: CDR1 MDHEN, CDR2 SYDVKM. This CDR3 comprises 15 residues. In DNA, the CDR3 is TGTGCCAGCAGTTCCCGCGGGGGAAGCAATCAGCCCCAGCATTTT. Amino acid sequence: CASSSRGGSNQPQHF.

This clone occurred a few times. The V gene is TRBV4-1, the J gene TRBJ2-7; TRBD1 agrees at 8 bases. V lost 4 bases, J lost 10 bases, and 12 bases stayed unmatched. CDR1 is MGHRA and CDR2 is YSYEKL in the germline V gene. CDR3 length: 14 residues. The DNA of the CDR3 is TGCGCCAGCAGCCCGACAGGGGAGGCTACAGTCCAGTACTTC. Its translation is CASSPTGEATVQYF.

This clone was recorded only once. The genes are TRBV7-2 and TRBJ2-1, with D possibly matching TRBD2 (6 bases). V dropped 4 bases and J dropped 14 bases, with 21 bases sitting between them. The CDR3 runs 14 residues. CDR1 and CDR2 (germline): SGHTA, FQGNSA. CDR3 nucleotide sequence: TGTGCCAGCAGCTCTCTGACGGGGGATCTCAGAGAGTTCTTC. Its protein product is CASSSLTGDLREFF.

The rearrangement links TRBV28 to TRBJ1-2; 7 bases map to TRBD1. The junction had 12 bases not matched to a gene; V was cut back by 1 base and J by 4 bases. There are 17 residues in the CDR3. Per germline, CDR1 MDHEN and CDR2 SYDVKM. CDR3 sequence (DNA): TGTGCCAGCAGTTTATTCCAGGGGGTAGGTGATAGCTATGGCTACACCTTC. Translating gives CASSLFQGVGDSYGYTF.

The chain has TRBV11-3 and TRBJ2-3; no clear D. The CDR3 is made up of 14 amino acids. Germline V gives CDR1 SGHNT, CDR2 YENEEA. Trimming shortened V by 5 bases and J by 7 bases, and 16 bases separated the two germline ends. DNA for the CDR3: TGTGCCAGCAGCCCCGGGCCGCTCCGAAATACGCAGTATTTT. Translating gives CASSPGPLRNTQYF.